This is a list of T cell receptor beta chains from one sample in a study of T-cell reconstitution after alpha-beta-depleted transplantation in children. TCRdb reprocessed the PCR reads via MiXCR and lists one record per CDR3 protein. The sample includes about 900,000 distinct CDR3 sequences, roughly 29% of them seen just once. The sample here was PBMCs, mostly from graft donor cells, taken 360 days after TCRalphabeta/CD19-depleted stem cell transplant. The receptors originated from a boy in the first two years of life who had a stem cell transplant for SCID, so the T cells may come from the graft donor. The CDR3 runs from the conserved cysteine through the conserved F or W. D genes are given only for firm matches. Expanded clones get a size class; other rows say once, few or many, or leave the size out.

v_gene: TRBV12-3/TRBV12-4
len: 15
abundance: few
d_gene: -
j_gene: TRBJ1-1
CDR3aa: CASSFPPGSNTEAFF
CDR3nt: TGTGCCAGCAGTTTCCCCCCAGGTTCGAACACTGAAGCTTTCTTT

v_gene: TRBV5-1
len: 16
abundance: few
d_gene: -
j_gene: TRBJ2-5
CDR3aa: CASSFGAPNSGETQYF
CDR3nt: TGCGCCAGCAGCTTTGGTGCTCCTAATTCAGGGGAGACCCAGTACTTC

v_gene: TRBV7-6
len: 12
abundance: -
d_gene: -
j_gene: TRBJ2-7
CDR3aa: CASSHGDGEQYF
CDR3nt: TGTGCCAGCAGCCATGGAGACGGCGAGCAGTACTTC

v_gene: TRBV20-1
len: 15
abundance: -
d_gene: TRBD1
j_gene: TRBJ2-3
CDR3aa: CSVPRGTGPTDTQYF
CDR3nt: TGCAGTGTCCCCAGAGGGACAGGGCCTACAGATACGCAGTATTTT

v_gene: TRBV20-1
len: 12
abundance: -
d_gene: -
j_gene: TRBJ2-7
CDR3aa: CSARIGLGDLYF
CDR3nt: TGCAGTGCTAGAATTGGTTTAGGAGACCTGTACTTC

v_gene: TRBV7-2
len: 14
abundance: -
d_gene: -
j_gene: TRBJ2-1
CDR3aa: CASSLVGGRDEQFF
CDR3nt: TGTGCCAGCAGCTTAGTAGGGGGGCGGGATGAGCAGTTCTTC

v_gene: TRBV18
len: 12
abundance: few
d_gene: -
j_gene: TRBJ2-5
CDR3aa: CASSPYVETQYF
CDR3nt: TGTGCCAGCTCACCGTATGTGGAGACCCAGTACTTC

v_gene: TRBV27
len: 11
abundance: -
d_gene: -
j_gene: TRBJ2-7
CDR3aa: CASLSGSEQYF
CDR3nt: TGTGCCAGCCTCTCGGGGAGCGAGCAGTACTTC

v_gene: TRBV20-1
len: 16
abundance: -
d_gene: -
j_gene: TRBJ2-1
CDR3aa: CSARDSKGFSYNEQFF
CDR3nt: TGCAGTGCTAGAGATTCCAAGGGGTTCTCCTACAATGAGCAGTTCTTC

v_gene: TRBV7-2
len: 14
abundance: few
d_gene: -
j_gene: TRBJ1-2
CDR3aa: CASSLRGNTYGYTF
CDR3nt: TGTGCCAGCAGCTTAAGGGGGAATACCTATGGCTACACCTTC

v_gene: TRBV4-3
len: 16
abundance: -
d_gene: -
j_gene: TRBJ2-7
CDR3aa: CASSQGVGQSSYEQYF
CDR3nt: TGCGCCAGCAGCCAAGGGGTAGGACAGAGCTCCTACGAGCAGTACTTC

v_gene: TRBV7-3
len: 15
abundance: -
d_gene: -
j_gene: TRBJ2-1
CDR3aa: CASSLVGGLMDEQFF
CDR3nt: TGTGCCAGCAGCTTAGTGGGGGGGCTGATGGATGAGCAGTTCTTC

v_gene: TRBV20-1
len: 12
abundance: few
d_gene: -
j_gene: TRBJ2-1
CDR3aa: CSARREYNEQFF
CDR3nt: TGCAGTGCTAGGAGGGAATACAATGAGCAGTTCTTC

v_gene: TRBV24-1
len: 14
abundance: -
d_gene: -
j_gene: TRBJ2-2
CDR3aa: CATSDRRLGGELFF
CDR3nt: TGTGCCACCAGTGACCGCCGGCTTGGCGGGGAGCTGTTTTTT

v_gene: TRBV7-9
len: 13
abundance: -
d_gene: -
j_gene: TRBJ2-5
CDR3aa: CASSPSGRETQYF
CDR3nt: TGTGCCAGCAGCCCCTCCGGTCGGGAGACCCAGTACTTC

v_gene: TRBV5-1
len: 15
abundance: -
d_gene: TRBD1
j_gene: TRBJ2-5
CDR3aa: CASSPDRASVETQYF
CDR3nt: TGCGCCAGCAGCCCGGACAGGGCATCGGTAGAGACCCAGTACTTC

v_gene: TRBV5-5
len: 15
abundance: -
d_gene: -
j_gene: TRBJ1-2
CDR3aa: CASSLEGGANYGYTF
CDR3nt: TGTGCCAGCAGCTTGGAGGGGGGGGCTAACTATGGCTACACCTTC

v_gene: TRBV14
len: 19
abundance: many
d_gene: TRBD1
j_gene: TRBJ2-6
CDR3aa: CASSPIDRGSRSGANVLTF
CDR3nt: TGTGCCAGCAGCCCTATAGACAGGGGGTCCCGGTCTGGGGCCAACGTCCTGACTTTC

v_gene: TRBV29-1
len: 11
abundance: -
d_gene: -
j_gene: TRBJ1-2
CDR3aa: CSATGGSGYTF
CDR3nt: TGCAGCGCGACGGGGGGTAGTGGCTACACCTTC

v_gene: TRBV6-5
len: 18
abundance: -
d_gene: -
j_gene: TRBJ2-3
CDR3aa: CASSYRPSGLGITDTQYF
CDR3nt: TGTGCCAGCAGTTATAGACCTTCAGGGTTAGGGATTACAGATACGCAGTATTTT

v_gene: TRBV12-3/TRBV12-4
len: 21
abundance: -
d_gene: TRBD1
j_gene: TRBJ2-5
CDR3aa: CASSWGHHGTGYSGAKETQYF
CDR3nt: TGTGCCAGCAGTTGGGGCCACCACGGGACAGGGTACTCAGGGGCAAAAGAGACCCAGTACTTC

v_gene: TRBV20-1
len: 15
abundance: few
d_gene: -
j_gene: TRBJ1-5
CDR3aa: CSAPPQPYSNQPQHF
CDR3nt: TGCAGTGCTCCCCCCCAACCCTATAGCAATCAGCCCCAGCATTTT

v_gene: TRBV24-1
len: 15
abundance: once
d_gene: -
j_gene: TRBJ2-5
CDR3aa: CATSDQTWYQETQYF
CDR3nt: TGTGCCACCAGTGATCAAACTTGGTACCAAGAGACCCAGTACTTC

v_gene: TRBV28
len: 15
abundance: few
d_gene: -
j_gene: TRBJ1-5
CDR3aa: CASSLAGMKNQPQHF
CDR3nt: TGTGCCAGCAGTTTAGCAGGGATGAAGAATCAGCCCCAGCATTTT

v_gene: TRBV7-2
len: 16
abundance: -
d_gene: TRBD2
j_gene: TRBJ2-1
CDR3aa: CASSSRTSGGSNEQFF
CDR3nt: TGTGCCAGCAGCTCGCGGACTAGCGGGGGGTCCAATGAGCAGTTCTTC

v_gene: TRBV6-2/TRBV6-3
len: 16
abundance: few
d_gene: -
j_gene: TRBJ1-2
CDR3aa: CASSYRLQQLDRGYTF
CDR3nt: TGTGCCAGCAGTTACCGCTTACAGCAACTCGACCGTGGCTACACCTTC

v_gene: TRBV9
len: 14
abundance: -
d_gene: -
j_gene: TRBJ2-2
CDR3aa: CASSVTLNTGELFF
CDR3nt: TGTGCCAGCAGCGTGACTTTGAACACCGGGGAGCTGTTTTTT

v_gene: TRBV5-1
len: 16
abundance: -
d_gene: TRBD1
j_gene: TRBJ1-4
CDR3aa: CASSPGTVNLNEKLFF
CDR3nt: TGCGCCAGCAGCCCCGGGACAGTCAATCTTAATGAAAAACTGTTTTTT

v_gene: TRBV6-2/TRBV6-3
len: 14
abundance: few
d_gene: -
j_gene: TRBJ2-2
CDR3aa: CASKVPSDTGELFF
CDR3nt: TGTGCCAGCAAGGTTCCTAGCGACACCGGGGAGCTGTTTTTT

v_gene: TRBV5-1
len: 14
abundance: -
d_gene: -
j_gene: TRBJ2-7
CDR3aa: CASGRDGQTYEQYF
CDR3nt: TGCGCCAGCGGCCGGGACGGCCAAACCTACGAGCAGTACTTC

v_gene: TRBV5-1
len: 15
abundance: -
d_gene: TRBD1
j_gene: TRBJ2-5
CDR3aa: CASSRDRGQGETQYF
CDR3nt: TGCGCCAGCAGTAGGGACAGGGGGCAAGGCGAGACCCAGTACTTC

v_gene: TRBV7-2
len: 13
abundance: -
d_gene: -
j_gene: TRBJ2-2
CDR3aa: CANARWGTGELFF
CDR3nt: TGTGCCAATGCGAGGTGGGGCACCGGGGAGCTGTTTTTT

v_gene: TRBV12-3/TRBV12-4
len: 13
abundance: few
d_gene: TRBD2
j_gene: TRBJ2-5
CDR3aa: CASSFTSDGTQYF
CDR3nt: TGTGCCAGCAGCTTCACTAGCGATGGGACCCAGTACTTC

v_gene: TRBV6-1
len: 15
abundance: -
d_gene: TRBD2
j_gene: TRBJ2-3
CDR3aa: CASQALSGGADTQYF
CDR3nt: TGTGCCAGCCAGGCATTGAGCGGGGGGGCGGATACGCAGTATTTT

v_gene: TRBV10-3
len: 15
abundance: few
d_gene: TRBD2
j_gene: TRBJ2-1
CDR3aa: CAISETSGPDNEQFF
CDR3nt: TGTGCCATCAGTGAGACTAGCGGGCCCGACAATGAGCAGTTCTTC

v_gene: TRBV12-3/TRBV12-4
len: 15
abundance: -
d_gene: -
j_gene: TRBJ2-2
CDR3aa: CASRRDNQNTGELFF
CDR3nt: TGTGCCAGCAGACGGGACAACCAGAACACCGGGGAGCTGTTTTTT

v_gene: TRBV5-1
len: 16
abundance: few
d_gene: TRBD2
j_gene: TRBJ2-3
CDR3aa: CASSSGLAYSTDTQYF
CDR3nt: TGCGCCAGCAGCTCGGGACTAGCGTATAGCACAGATACGCAGTATTTT

v_gene: TRBV6-5
len: 16
abundance: few
d_gene: TRBD2
j_gene: TRBJ2-1
CDR3aa: CASSYFSGGTYNEQFF
CDR3nt: TGTGCCAGCAGTTACTTTAGCGGGGGAACATACAATGAGCAGTTCTTC

v_gene: TRBV13
len: 19
abundance: -
d_gene: -
j_gene: TRBJ2-3
CDR3aa: CASSFPPLSAVHGTDTQYF
CDR3nt: TGTGCCAGCAGCTTCCCCCCCCTGTCGGCGGTCCACGGCACAGATACGCAGTATTTT

v_gene: TRBV11-2
len: 13
abundance: -
d_gene: -
j_gene: TRBJ1-6
CDR3aa: CASSYRAVNWLHF
CDR3nt: TGTGCCAGCAGCTACCGGGCCGTAAACTGGCTCCACTTT

v_gene: TRBV12-3/TRBV12-4
len: 14
abundance: -
d_gene: TRBD1
j_gene: TRBJ1-2
CDR3aa: CASSDTRDRGVYTF
CDR3nt: TGTGCCAGCAGCGACACCCGGGACAGAGGGGTCTACACCTTC

v_gene: TRBV6-1
len: 17
abundance: -
d_gene: TRBD2
j_gene: TRBJ2-1
CDR3aa: CASTKLAGGPKNNEQFF
CDR3nt: TGTGCCAGCACCAAACTAGCGGGGGGCCCTAAAAACAATGAGCAGTTCTTC

v_gene: TRBV29-1
len: 15
abundance: -
d_gene: TRBD1
j_gene: TRBJ1-4
CDR3aa: CSVGIGTGANEKLFF
CDR3nt: TGCAGCGTTGGGATAGGGACAGGGGCTAATGAAAAACTGTTTTTT

v_gene: TRBV7-2
len: 14
abundance: -
d_gene: -
j_gene: TRBJ2-3
CDR3aa: CASSLGTVQDTQYF
CDR3nt: TGTGCCAGCAGCTTAGGGACGGTTCAAGATACGCAGTATTTT